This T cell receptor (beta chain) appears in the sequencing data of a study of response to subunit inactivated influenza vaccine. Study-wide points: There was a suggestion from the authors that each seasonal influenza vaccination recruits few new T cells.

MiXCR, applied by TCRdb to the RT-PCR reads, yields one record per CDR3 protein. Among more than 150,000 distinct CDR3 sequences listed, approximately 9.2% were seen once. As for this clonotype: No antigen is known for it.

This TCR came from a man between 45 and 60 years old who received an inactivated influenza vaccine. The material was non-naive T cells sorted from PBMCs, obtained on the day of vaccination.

CDR3 protein: CASSPWDDNEQFF. The DNA for the CDR3 is TGTGCCAGCAGCCCATGGGACGACAATGAGCAGTTCTTC. This chain uses TRBV7-2 with TRBJ2-1; D possibly uses TRBD1 or TRBD2 (5 bases each). CDR1 is SGHTA, CDR2 FQGNSA, per germline. V gave up 5 bases and J gave up 5 bases, with 10 bases separating them. The CDR3 contains 13 residues.